The present TCR beta chain was sequenced within a study of blood T cell repertoires in COVID-19. J was trimmed by 1 base and V by 7 bases; bases with no gene match: 8. Per the germline V gene, CDR1 is MNHNY and CDR2 is SVGAGI (reference sequence). The CDR3 has 15 residues. Per the study methods: Amplification of reference gene primers was used by the study to estimate nucleated cell counts. TCRdb's copy holds only in-frame clones and misses some; the assay was immunoSEQ multiplex PCR. The D gene and trimming were derived from the DNA, and the V and J assignments and clone size from that table. The repertoire holds some 250,000 clones, with more than 65% as singletons.

The chain uses TRBV6-6 and TRBJ2-5, with TRBD1 matching over 8 bases. The receptor was derived from a woman between 18 and 29 years old with acute or convalescent COVID-19. Sequencing was done on a sample of peripheral blood. Here the CDR3 reads CASTRRTGRQETQYF. CDR3 in DNA: TGTGCCAGCACTAGACGGACAGGGCGCCAAGAGACCCAGTACTTC.